A selection of T cell receptor beta chains follows, all from one sample in a study of blood T cells in healthy people across ages. Via MiXCR, TCRdb re-called the 5' RACE reads, giving one row per CDR3 protein. The sample has some 700,000 distinct CDR3 sequences, roughly two fifths seen once; the top ten hold 20% to 25%. Sequencing was carried out using blood. These receptors were obtained from an older woman in good health. Each CDR3 is given without its conserved first and last residue. Fields, in order: D gene, V gene, J gene, CDR3 protein. The D gene is left open where the match is weak.

>-|TRBV6-2/TRBV6-3|TRBJ2-4
ASRDPRVAKNIQY
>TRBD1|TRBV18|TRBJ1-3
ASSPGTVSGNTIY
>TRBD2|TRBV28|TRBJ2-1
ASSISGRMNEQF
>-|TRBV5-6|-
ASSSSASDYIQY
>TRBD2|TRBV28|TRBJ2-1
ASSLRGPVAGDVIMNEQF
>-|TRBV6-2/TRBV6-3|TRBJ2-1
ASSYPRDRDNEQF
>TRBD2|TRBV7-2|TRBJ2-3
ASSLDSEAGVITDTQY
>-|TRBV12-3/TRBV12-4|TRBJ2-5
ASNRGQAQETQY
>-|TRBV15|TRBJ2-3
ATSRECCNVTGVKDTQY
>-|TRBV7-3|TRBJ2-3
ASSPTRGGGSTDTQY
>-|TRBV20-1|TRBJ2-7
SARVLRDSYEQY
>TRBD2|TRBV27|TRBJ2-1
ASNGGGGYEQF
>TRBD2|TRBV28|TRBJ2-5
ASGLAGPQETQY
>-|TRBV29-1|TRBJ2-2
SGLDRELGGELF
>TRBD2|TRBV20-1|TRBJ2-1
SARDRTSGRAFEQF
>-|TRBV20-1|TRBJ2-4
SASPSGSAKNIQY
>-|TRBV2|TRBJ2-1
ASSLDLSSYNEQF
>-|TRBV24-1|TRBJ1-2
ATSDSRANYGYT
>TRBD2|TRBV20-1|TRBJ2-5
SASTSGGIGETQY
>-|TRBV11-1|TRBJ2-5
ASSSSGVYQETQY
>TRBD1|TRBV18|TRBJ2-1
ASSPPQGATYNEQF
>TRBD2|TRBV28|TRBJ2-4
ASSLGGGPTSSKNIQY
>TRBD2|TRBV6-2/TRBV6-3|TRBJ2-1
ASSYGGGAISEQF
>TRBD2|TRBV5-1|TRBJ2-5
ASSLTSGGQETQY
>TRBD2|TRBV15|TRBJ2-7
ATSRDSTGLAGGVLAEQY
>-|TRBV29-1|TRBJ2-1
SVSRGGVLGEQF
>TRBD1|TRBV27|TRBJ1-2
ASSLNRGAYGYT
>TRBD1|TRBV6-2/TRBV6-3|TRBJ2-7
ASSSPDRGFYEQY
>-|TRBV3-1|TRBJ2-2
ASSQVLLLDTGELF
>-|TRBV3-1|TRBJ2-7
ASSQNGPYEQY
>-|TRBV12-3/TRBV12-4|TRBJ2-3
ASSGEGTDTQY
>TRBD2|TRBV11-1|TRBJ2-7
ASSFSGKTYEQY
>TRBD1|TRBV20-1|TRBJ2-1
SAQRQGGDEQF
>-|TRBV20-1|TRBJ2-6
SALINNVLT
>TRBD2|TRBV20-1|TRBJ2-3
SAPAPSGSDTQY
>TRBD2|TRBV9|TRBJ2-1
ASSVGAGNYNEQF
>TRBD2|TRBV12-3/TRBV12-4|TRBJ2-7
ASRLAGQGEQY